This T cell receptor beta chain appears in the sequencing data of a study of regulatory T cells in long-lasting Graves disease. The sample's time point: persistent/refractory GD, antithyroid drugs over 5 years with positive TRAb. After RNA was extracted from PBMCs, the TCR library was made from it. General study findings and limits: Samples came from peripheral blood alone, without thyroid tissue.

In this sample, this clonotype turned up a few times. The antigen remains undetermined. The V and J ends lost 3 bases and 7 bases respectively, with 7 bases between them. The CDR3 is 12 amino acids. Germline loops: CDR1 LGHNT, CDR2 FRNRAP. In building TCR beta libraries, iRepertoire HTBI primers were used together with Arm-PCR of CDR3 regions. TCRdb independently ran MiXCR on the multiplex PCR reads; one entry per CDR3 protein. The sample has some 470,000 distinct CDR3 sequences; roughly a fifth are singletons. This chain links TRBV12-5 with TRBJ1-5; D gene unclear. This specimen was peripheral blood mononuclear cells (PBMCs), taken when the disease was refractory, from a patient treated with antithyroid drugs. The clonotype was recovered from a female donor with Graves disease. As DNA, the CDR3 is TGTGCTAGTGGTTTTATCGGACAGCCCCAGCATTTT. Protein product: CASGFIGQPQHF.